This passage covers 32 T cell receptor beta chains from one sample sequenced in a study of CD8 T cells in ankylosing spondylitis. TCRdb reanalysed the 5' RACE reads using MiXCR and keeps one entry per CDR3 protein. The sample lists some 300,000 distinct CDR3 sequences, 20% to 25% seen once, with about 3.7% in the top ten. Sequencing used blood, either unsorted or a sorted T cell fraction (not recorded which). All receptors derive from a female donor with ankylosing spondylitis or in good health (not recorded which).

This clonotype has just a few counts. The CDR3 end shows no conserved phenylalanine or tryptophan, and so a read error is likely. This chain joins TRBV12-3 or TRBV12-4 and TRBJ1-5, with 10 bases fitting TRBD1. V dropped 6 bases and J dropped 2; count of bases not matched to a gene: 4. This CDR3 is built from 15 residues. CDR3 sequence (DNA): TGTGCCAGCAGCCCGGACAGGGGGGGCAATCAGCCCCAGCATGTT. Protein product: CASSPDRGGNQPQHV.

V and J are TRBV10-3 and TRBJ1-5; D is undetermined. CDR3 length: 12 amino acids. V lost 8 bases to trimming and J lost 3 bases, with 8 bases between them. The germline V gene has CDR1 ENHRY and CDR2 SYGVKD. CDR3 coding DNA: TGTGCCATCGGTAGCCACAATCAGCCCCAGCATTTT. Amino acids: CAIGSHNQPQHF.

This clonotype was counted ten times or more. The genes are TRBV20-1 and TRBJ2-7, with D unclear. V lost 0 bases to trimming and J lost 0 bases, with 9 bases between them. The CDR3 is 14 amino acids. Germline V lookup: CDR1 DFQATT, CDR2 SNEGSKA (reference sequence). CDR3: CSARDSTNSYEQYF. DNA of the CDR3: TGCAGTGCTAGAGATTCCACCAACTCCTACGAGCAGTACTTC.

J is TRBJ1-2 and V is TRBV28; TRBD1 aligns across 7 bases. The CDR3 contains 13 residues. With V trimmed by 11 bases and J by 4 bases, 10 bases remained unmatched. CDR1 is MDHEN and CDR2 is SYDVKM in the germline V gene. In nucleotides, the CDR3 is TGTGCCTGTAACCGGGACAGTGTCTATGGCTACACCTTC. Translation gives CACNRDSVYGYTF.

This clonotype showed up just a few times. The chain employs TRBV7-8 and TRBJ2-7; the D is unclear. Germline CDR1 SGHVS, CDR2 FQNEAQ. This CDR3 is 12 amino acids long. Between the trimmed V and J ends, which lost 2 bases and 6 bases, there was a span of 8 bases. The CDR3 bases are TGTGCCAGCAGCTTAACGAAGGGCGAGCAGTACTTC. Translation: CASSLTKGEQYF.

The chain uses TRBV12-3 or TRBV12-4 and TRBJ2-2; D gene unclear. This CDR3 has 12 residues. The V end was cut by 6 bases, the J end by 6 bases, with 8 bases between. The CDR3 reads CASRVGPGELFF. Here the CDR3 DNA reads TGTGCCAGCAGAGTAGGGCCCGGGGAGCTGTTTTTT.

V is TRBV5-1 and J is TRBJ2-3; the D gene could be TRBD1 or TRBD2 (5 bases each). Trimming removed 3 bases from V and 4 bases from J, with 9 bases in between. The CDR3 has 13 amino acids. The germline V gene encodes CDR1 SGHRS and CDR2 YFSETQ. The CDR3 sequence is CASSWDPADTQYF. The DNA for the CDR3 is TGCGCCAGCAGCTGGGACCCCGCAGATACGCAGTATTTT.

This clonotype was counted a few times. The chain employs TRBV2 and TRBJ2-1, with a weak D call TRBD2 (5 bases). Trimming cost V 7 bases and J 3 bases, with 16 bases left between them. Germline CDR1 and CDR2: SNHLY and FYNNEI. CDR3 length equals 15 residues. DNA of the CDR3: TGTGCCAGCATGAGGACTTCGCCTTTCTACAATGAGCAGTTCTTC. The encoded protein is CASMRTSPFYNEQFF. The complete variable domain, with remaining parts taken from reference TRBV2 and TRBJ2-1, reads EPEVTQTPSHQVTQMGQEVILRCVPISNHLYFYWYRQILGQKVEFLVSFYNNEISEKSEIFDDQFSVERPDGSNFTLKIRSTKLEDSAMYFCASMRTSPFYNEQFFGPGTRLTVL.

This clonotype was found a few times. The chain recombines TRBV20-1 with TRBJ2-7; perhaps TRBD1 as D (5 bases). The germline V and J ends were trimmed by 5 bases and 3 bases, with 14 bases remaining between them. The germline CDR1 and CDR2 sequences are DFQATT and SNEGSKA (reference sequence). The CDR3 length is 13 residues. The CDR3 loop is CSAPRVGVYEQYF. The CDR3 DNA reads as TGCAGTGCTCCCAGGGTAGGGGTCTACGAGCAGTACTTC.

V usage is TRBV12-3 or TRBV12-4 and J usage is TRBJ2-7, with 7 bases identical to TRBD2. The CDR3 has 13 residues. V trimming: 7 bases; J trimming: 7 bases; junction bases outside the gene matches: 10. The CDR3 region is CASTQMPGGEQYF. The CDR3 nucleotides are TGTGCCAGCACCCAGATGCCCGGGGGGGAGCAGTACTTC.

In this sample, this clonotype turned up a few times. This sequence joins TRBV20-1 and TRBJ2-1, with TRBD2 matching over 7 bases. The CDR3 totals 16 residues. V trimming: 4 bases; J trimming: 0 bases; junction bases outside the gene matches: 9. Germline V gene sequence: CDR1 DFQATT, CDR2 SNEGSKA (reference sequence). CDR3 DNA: TGCAGTGCTACCTCGGGCGGGAGTCCCTCCTACAATGAGCAGTTCTTC. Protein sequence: CSATSGGSPSYNEQFF.

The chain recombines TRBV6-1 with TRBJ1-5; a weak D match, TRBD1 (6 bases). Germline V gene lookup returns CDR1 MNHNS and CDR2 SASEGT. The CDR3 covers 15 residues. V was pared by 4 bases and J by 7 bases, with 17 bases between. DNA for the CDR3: TGTGCCAGCAGTGCTCAAGCCGGGACATCACAGCCCCAGCATTTT. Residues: CASSAQAGTSQPQHF.

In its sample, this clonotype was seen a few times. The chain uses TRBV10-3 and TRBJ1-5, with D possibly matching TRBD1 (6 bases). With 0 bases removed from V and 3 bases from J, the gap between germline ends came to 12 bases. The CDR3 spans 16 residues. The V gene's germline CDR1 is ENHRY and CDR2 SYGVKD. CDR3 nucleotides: TGTGCCATCAGTGAGTCCAAGACAGGATACAATCAGCCCCAGCATTTT. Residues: CAISESKTGYNQPQHF.

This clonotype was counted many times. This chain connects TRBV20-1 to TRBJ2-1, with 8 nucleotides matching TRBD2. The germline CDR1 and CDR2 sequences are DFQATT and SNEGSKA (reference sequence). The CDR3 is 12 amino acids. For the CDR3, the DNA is TGCAGCACTAGCGGAGCCTACAATGAGCAGTTCTTC. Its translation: CSTSGAYNEQFF.

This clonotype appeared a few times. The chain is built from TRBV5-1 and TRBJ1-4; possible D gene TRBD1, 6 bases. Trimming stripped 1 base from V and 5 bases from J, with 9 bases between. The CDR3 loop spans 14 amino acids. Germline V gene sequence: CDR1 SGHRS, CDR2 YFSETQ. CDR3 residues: CASSLTGRNEKLFF. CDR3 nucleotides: TGCGCCAGCAGCTTGACAGGGAGAAATGAAAAACTGTTTTTT.

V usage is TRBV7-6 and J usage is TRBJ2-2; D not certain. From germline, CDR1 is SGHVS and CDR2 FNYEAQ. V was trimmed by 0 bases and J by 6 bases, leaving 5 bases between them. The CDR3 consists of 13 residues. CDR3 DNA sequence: TGTGCCAGCAGCTTAGCGCGTGCCGGGGAGCTGTTTTTT. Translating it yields CASSLARAGELFF.

The CDR3 loop reads CASSEGRLAGSLAYNEQFF. The CDR3 DNA follows: TGTGCCAGCAGCGAGGGGAGACTAGCGGGAAGTTTGGCCTACAATGAGCAGTTCTTC. This chain connects TRBV9 to TRBJ2-1, with 11 bases identical to TRBD2. This CDR3 comprises 19 residues. The V segment lost 3 bases and the J segment 2 bases; nucleotides outside the gene matches: 13. The V gene's germline CDR1 is SGDLS and CDR2 YYNGEE.

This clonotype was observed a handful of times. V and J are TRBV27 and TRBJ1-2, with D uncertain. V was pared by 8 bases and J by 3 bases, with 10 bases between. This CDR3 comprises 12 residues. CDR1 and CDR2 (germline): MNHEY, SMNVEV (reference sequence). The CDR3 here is CASRQEDYGYTF. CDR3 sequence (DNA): TGTGCCAGCCGACAAGAGGACTATGGCTACACCTTC.

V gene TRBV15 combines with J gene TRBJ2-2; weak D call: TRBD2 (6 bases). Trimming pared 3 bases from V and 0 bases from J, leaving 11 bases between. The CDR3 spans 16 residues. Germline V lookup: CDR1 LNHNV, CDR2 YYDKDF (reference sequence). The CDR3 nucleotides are TGTGCCACCAGCAGGGTTAGCGGACCGAACACCGGGGAGCTGTTTTTT. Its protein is CATSRVSGPNTGELFF.

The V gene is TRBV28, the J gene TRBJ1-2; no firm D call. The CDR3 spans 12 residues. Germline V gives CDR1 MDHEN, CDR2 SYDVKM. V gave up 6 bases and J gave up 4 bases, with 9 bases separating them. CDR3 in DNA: TGTGCCAGCAGCTCCCTCCCCTATGGCTACACCTTC. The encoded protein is CASSSLPYGYTF.

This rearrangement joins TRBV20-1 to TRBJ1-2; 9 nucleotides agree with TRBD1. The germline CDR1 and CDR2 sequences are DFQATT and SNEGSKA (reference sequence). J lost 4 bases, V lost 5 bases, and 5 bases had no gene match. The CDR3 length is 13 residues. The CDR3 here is CSALLQGAYGYTF. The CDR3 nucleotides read TGCAGTGCTCTTCTACAGGGGGCCTATGGCTACACCTTC.

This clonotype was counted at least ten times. In DNA form, the CDR3 reads TGCAGCGCCCTACAGGGGGCCGGGGGCTACACCTTC. Its translation: CSALQGAGGYTF. The chain has TRBV29-1 and TRBJ1-2, with 9 bases fitting TRBD1. V lost 7 bases, J lost 8 bases, and 8 bases stayed unmatched. CDR1 is SQVTM and CDR2 is ANQGSEA in the germline V gene. The CDR3 is 12 amino acids.

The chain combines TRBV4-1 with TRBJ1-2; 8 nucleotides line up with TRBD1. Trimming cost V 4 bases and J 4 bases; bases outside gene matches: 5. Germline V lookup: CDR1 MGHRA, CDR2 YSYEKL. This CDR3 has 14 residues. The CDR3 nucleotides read TGCGCCAGCAGCCCGGGGGACAGGAGCTATGGCTACACCTTC. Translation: CASSPGDRSYGYTF.

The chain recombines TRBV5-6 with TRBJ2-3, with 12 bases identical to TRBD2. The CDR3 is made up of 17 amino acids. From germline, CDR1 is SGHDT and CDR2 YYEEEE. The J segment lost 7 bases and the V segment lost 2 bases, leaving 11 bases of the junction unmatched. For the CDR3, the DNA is TGTGCCAGCAGCTTACTAGCGGGAGGTCCTTCCGGGAATACGCAGTATTTT. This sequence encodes CASSLLAGGPSGNTQYF.

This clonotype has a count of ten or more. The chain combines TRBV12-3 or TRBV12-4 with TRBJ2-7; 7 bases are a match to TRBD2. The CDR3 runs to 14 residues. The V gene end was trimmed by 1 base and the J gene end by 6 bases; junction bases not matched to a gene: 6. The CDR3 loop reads CASSLGGGRAEQYF. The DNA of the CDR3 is TGTGCCAGCAGTTTAGGCGGAGGGAGGGCCGAGCAGTACTTC.

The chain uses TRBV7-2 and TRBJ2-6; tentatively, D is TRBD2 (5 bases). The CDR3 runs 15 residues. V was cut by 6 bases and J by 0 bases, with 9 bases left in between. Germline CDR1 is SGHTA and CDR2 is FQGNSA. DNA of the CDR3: TGTGCCAGCAGGGACTGGGGCTCTGGGGCCAACGTCCTGACTTTC. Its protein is CASRDWGSGANVLTF.

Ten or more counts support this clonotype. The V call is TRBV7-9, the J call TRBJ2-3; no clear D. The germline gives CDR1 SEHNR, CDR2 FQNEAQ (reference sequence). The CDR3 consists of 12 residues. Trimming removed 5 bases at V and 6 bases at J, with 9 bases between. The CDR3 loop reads CASSQLQDTQYF. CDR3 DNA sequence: TGTGCCAGCAGCCAGCTGCAGGATACGCAGTATTTT.

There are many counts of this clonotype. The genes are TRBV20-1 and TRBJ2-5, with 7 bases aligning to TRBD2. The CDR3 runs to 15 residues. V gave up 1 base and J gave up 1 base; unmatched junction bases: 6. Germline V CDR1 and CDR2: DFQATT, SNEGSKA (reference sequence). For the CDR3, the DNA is TGCAGTGCTAGAGCCTCACAGCGGGGCCAAGAGACCCAGTACTTC. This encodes CSARASQRGQETQYF.

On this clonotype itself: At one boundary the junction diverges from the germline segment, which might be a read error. The CDR3 loop is CCATGLAGSTDTQYF. CDR3 sequence (DNA): TGCTGTGCTACCGGACTAGCGGGAAGTACAGATACGCAGTATTTT. The rearrangement links TRBV20-1 to TRBJ2-3; TRBD2 aligns across 12 bases. Germline CDR1 and CDR2: DFQATT and SNEGSKA (reference sequence). This CDR3 contains 15 residues.

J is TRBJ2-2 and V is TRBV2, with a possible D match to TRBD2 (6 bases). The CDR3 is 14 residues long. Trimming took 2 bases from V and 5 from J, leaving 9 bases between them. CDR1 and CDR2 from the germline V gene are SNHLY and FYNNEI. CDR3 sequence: CASSELSGTGELFF. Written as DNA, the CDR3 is TGTGCCAGCAGTGAACTAAGCGGGACCGGGGAGCTGTTTTTT. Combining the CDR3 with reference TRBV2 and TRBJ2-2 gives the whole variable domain EPEVTQTPSHQVTQMGQEVILRCVPISNHLYFYWYRQILGQKVEFLVSFYNNEISEKSEIFDDQFSVERPDGSNFTLKIRSTKLEDSAMYFCASSELSGTGELFFGEGSRLTVL.

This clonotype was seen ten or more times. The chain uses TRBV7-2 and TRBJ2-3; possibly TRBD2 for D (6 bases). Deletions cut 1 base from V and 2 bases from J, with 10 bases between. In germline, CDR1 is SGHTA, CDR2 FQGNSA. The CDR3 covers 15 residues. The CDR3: CASSLGSGLTDTQYF. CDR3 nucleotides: TGTGCCAGCAGCTTAGGTAGCGGACTCACAGATACGCAGTATTTT.

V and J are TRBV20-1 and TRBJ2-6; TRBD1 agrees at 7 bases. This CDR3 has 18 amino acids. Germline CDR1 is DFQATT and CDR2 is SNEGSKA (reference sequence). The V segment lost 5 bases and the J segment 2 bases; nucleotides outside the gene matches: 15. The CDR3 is CSALNSGGSLTGANVLTF. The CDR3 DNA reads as TGCAGTGCTCTCAATTCAGGGGGAAGTTTAACTGGGGCCAACGTCCTGACTTTC.